This T cell receptor beta chain emerged from a study of cytomegalovirus exposure and HLA in healthy donors (dated by TCRdb to the late 2010s). The study in broad terms: According to an earlier analysis of a few hundred of the donors, roughly 180 million T cells yielded roughly 100 million unique TCR beta sequences and 276 Gb of sequence data. Across some 400 genotyped donors of the cohort, an average of roughly 250,000 unique TCR beta nucleotide sequences per donor were sequenced, and 15% to 20% of those sequences were non-productive. Four or five DR-DQ haplotypes were handled as single units for association and clustering because linkage in the cohort was strong. The genetic ancestry cluster associated with self-reported Caucasian donors included over 80% of the 398 genotyped donors. The number of typed donors differed by locus: about 620-640 for A, B, C, DRB1 and DQB1; 500 to 550 for DQA1; approximately 600 for DPA1; and about 470 for DPB1. An early release that covered several hundred HLA-typed donors contained about 300 gigabases of sequencing data and 80 million or so unique TCR sequences. Both class I and class II loci were covered by HLA typing, at four-digit resolution. The study profiled the T cell repertoires of 550 to 700 subjects by immunosequencing and related them to cytomegalovirus serostatus. A later analysis re-analyzed previously published TCR beta repertoires from hundreds of donors and added high-resolution HLA genotyping to study TCR occurrence patterns. Genome-wide SNP genotypes for about three fifths of the 666 donors were used in a later genetic analysis, which treated that subset as a discovery cohort. Donor age, sex, ethnicity and CMV serostatus were collected together with the repertoire data. The study combined high-throughput TCR immunosequencing, statistical association of individual TCRs with disease status, and machine learning to predict cytomegalovirus infection status. In an earlier analysis of 587 of the donors, high-throughput TCR beta sequencing was used to judge whether each TCR beta V gene segment behaved as functional or pseudogenic. Every discovery cohort repertoire had been produced on one sequencing platform. In the later analysis, no new phenotypic data were used to find candidate immune exposures; instead, reliance was placed on TCR beta sequences and their occurrence across donors. The aim of the study was to test whether cataloging public T cell receptors could identify signatures of past pathogen exposure. Along with the approximately 700-subject first cohort, a separate validation cohort of over a hundred different subjects was used. General study outcomes and caveats: In vitro tests confirmed that three of the cytomegalovirus-associated TCR beta chains recognize cytomegalovirus antigens. Only TCR beta chains were sequenced in this cohort, and the absence of alpha or paired-chain data limited detectable features. In both the original and validation cohorts, the classifier was reported to diagnose cytomegalovirus status with high specificity and sensitivity. Some IMGT-functional V segments, including TRBV6-2 and TRBV6-3, could not be distinguished by the 87-base-pair reads and were therefore excluded. A later genetic analysis reported fewer N-insertions in productive TCRs among donors in an Asian-associated ancestry cluster than the 666-donor mean. A group of highly shared sequence variants was considered likely to be a technical artifact of the sequencing pipeline. Because counts were too low, about 18 rarely observed V segments, including chromosome 9 orphons, were excluded from the earlier analysis of around 590 of the donors. The only immune exposure information available for the cohort was CMV serostatus. At a false discovery rate of 0.05, a later analysis linked around 15,000 TCR beta sequences to specific HLA alleles. According to a later analysis, TCR association rates differed among HLA loci, with DRB1 alleles showing the most associated TCRs and HLA-C alleles showing the fewest. Because HLA typing was unavailable for some donors at each locus, only the typed subset was used in association tests. An earlier analysis of 450 to 750 of the donors showed that most TCR beta V segments appeared in productive rearrangements either about 90% or about 30% of the time, which broadly matched IMGT annotations. Most TCR sequences were seen in very few donors, while some public TCRs were found in many individuals. The study gave a list of roughly 150 TCR beta chains associated with cytomegalovirus. According to the authors, the approach could potentially be generalized to other disease states and immunological phenotypes. Sequencing depth was assumed to be roughly uniform across donors in the presence/absence analyses, though that assumption may not hold. Linkage disequilibrium might explain the correlated functional status among segregating V segments, but an unknown experimental factor could not be excluded. A further reported finding was that TCR beta sequences accurately predicted the HLA-A and HLA-B alleles for most subjects in the first cohort. A later analysis found that HLA-associated TCR beta chains were more clonally expanded and had lower generation probabilities than equally common non-associated chains. In a later analysis, most CMV-associated TCR beta chains were found to appear HLA-restricted, with HLA associations seemingly driven largely by CMV exposure. An association between a missense DCLRE1C variant and V-gene and J-gene trimming of TCR beta chains was found in a later genetic analysis and replicated in an independent cohort. According to a later analysis, parvovirus B19, influenza, CMV and Epstein-Barr virus appeared linked to several top co-occurrence clusters. When HLA alleles, especially DR and DQ, strongly co-occurred, TCR associations were difficult to assign to individual alleles.

Libraries were built with the immunoSEQ multiplex PCR assay. For the multiplex PCR, a mixture combining 60 forward primers for TCR Vbeta segments and 13 reverse primers for TCR Jbeta segments was used. The CDR3 region of rearranged TCR beta genes was amplified from genomic DNA with a multiplex PCR assay. The amplified TCR beta libraries were sequenced on the Illumina HiSeq System as 87-base-pair reads. The original pipeline was this. A later analysis counted about 80 million unique TCR beta chains across the approximately 700 repertoires, and some 11 million of these chains were shared by at least two donors. Raw reads were error-corrected and collapsed into unique sequences with a nearest-neighbor algorithm that merged closely related sequences to remove PCR and sequencing errors. To assign V, D and J gene segments, CDR3 sequences were aligned to IMGT reference sequences. Each retained sequence needed at least a six-nucleotide match to both a V gene segment and a J gene segment. Rearrangements were called productive when the CDR3 lacked stop codons and stayed in frame with V and J; all others were non-productive. CDR3 was defined by IMGT convention, running from the second conserved V-encoded cysteine to the conserved J-encoded phenylalanine. In an earlier analysis of more than 550 of the donors, sequences lacking an unambiguous match to a single V gene segment were excluded. An earlier analysis of approximately 590 of the donors called V segments functional above 56.7% productive rearrangements and segregating when the between-donor standard deviation exceeded 5%. To diagnose cytomegalovirus status from the catalog of TCR beta chain sequences, a statistical classification framework was built. In a later analysis, TCR nucleotide sequences were compared against IMGT/GENE-DB human TR gene sequences so that V and J genes could be assigned. In a later analysis, CDR3 sequences and most-parsimonious VDJ recombination scenarios were assigned using the TCRdist pipeline. In a later analysis, each TCR beta chain was defined by its CDR3 amino acid sequence together with its V-gene family, and reads lacking a unique V-gene family were excluded. A later analysis removed 592 highly shared, low-generation-probability nucleotide sequences to deal with suspected cross-contamination and a sequencing artifact. For each public chain, a later analysis derived a clonal expansion index from normalized ranks of inferred template counts within each repertoire. A later analysis computed generation probabilities with a VDJ recombination model fitted to out-of-frame rearrangements, and checked the results against IGoR. In a later analysis, TCR-TCR, TCR-HLA and TCR-CMV co-occurrence was scored with hypergeometric tests, and a repertoire-size bias correction was applied to TCR pairs. In a later analysis, false discovery rates were estimated by permuting HLA or CMV assignments 20 times. In a later analysis, co-occurring TCRs were grouped using DBSCAN, and TCRdist sequence similarity was added for clustering within HLA-allele-positive subsets. Repertoires with fewer than 30,000 or more than 120,000 public chains, plus five repertoires with anomalous nucleotide sharing, were excluded from co-occurrence clustering. The table comes from immuneACCESS by way of TCRdb, which keeps in-frame sequences with V and J called. Part of the clones is missing from these tables; in studies checked, under half for an unresolved V gene and the rest for unknown reasons. That table is the source of V, J and clone size, and D and trimming were worked out from the DNA. For this sample the table gives roughly 190,000 clones, of which roughly 80% were detected only once. The ten largest clones capture 3.5% to 4% of the sample.

The cohort comprised approximately 700 healthy bone marrow donors. All cohort members were sampled while nominally healthy, although unrecorded immune exposures were likely present. The donor tested CMV seronegative and was one of the 352 seronegative cohort members. A peripheral blood sample was collected from each donor, and TCR beta sequencing was performed on peripheral blood mononuclear cells. The Qiagen DNeasy Blood Extraction Kit was used to extract genomic DNA from the blood cell samples. As concerns this clone: Its cognate antigen has yet to be identified. No much larger clone exists at a distance of one base, and base qualities are not known.

CDR1 and CDR2 are read off the germline V gene as SNHLY and FYNNEI. Trimming costs V 7 bases and J 6 bases, and their ends lie 19 bases apart. The CDR3 contains 14 residues, cysteine and phenylalanine counted. This entry keeps only the CDR3 DNA: 42 bases, framed from base 1. The chain uses TRBV2 and TRBJ2-7; TRBD1 could be the D gene, as 5 bases match. The sequence was collected from a man in his fifties or sixties in good health and CMV-seronegative. The source material was PBMCs. The DNA sequence is as follows: TGTGCCAGCACTCATCTGGACAATTTCTCCGAGCAGTACTTC. The encoded protein is CASTHLDNFSEQYF.